This T cell receptor (beta chain) was identified in a study of blood T cell repertoires in COVID-19. Produced via immunoSEQ multiplex PCR; TCRdb's table is partial and in-frame only. The sample shows roughly 240,000 clones, approximately 90% of them seen only once. The V gene lost 4 bases and the J gene lost 7 bases, with 13 bases spanning the gap. The CDR3 is 14 amino acids. Germline-derived CDR1 and CDR2 are KGHDR and SFDVKD. The genes are TRBV24-1 and TRBJ1-5, with D possibly TRBD1 on 6 matching bases. The sequencing input was peripheral blood. The receptor comes from a man in his late teens or twenties with active or convalescent COVID-19. In DNA form, the CDR3 reads TGTGCCACCAGTGACACCTGGGACACACAGCCCCAGCATTTT. Translated, it gives CATSDTWDTQPQHF.